This T cell receptor beta chain stems from a study of blood T cell repertoires in COVID-19. On the study more broadly: Some COVID-19 samples were acute and others convalescent; all came from the United States, Italy and Spain. PBMCs, B-cell-depleted T cells, or T cells were the source of the cDNA or gDNA that made up the material.

The CDR3 has 15 amino acids. The V end lost 0 bases, the J end lost 2 bases, and 10 bases lay between the germline ends. CDR1 MNHEY and CDR2 SVGAGI come from the germline V gene. How the authors handled the data: Researchers report that nucleated cell counts were estimated from reference gene primer amplification. TCRdb's table, derived via immunoSEQ multiplex PCR, lists solely in-frame clones and lacks some. V, J and clone size are those of that table, while D and trimming were read from the DNA. The data contain 150,000 or so clones, 84% of them singletons. The sequenced sample was peripheral blood. This receptor was taken from a human donor in a cohort sampled during active COVID-19. V and J are TRBV6-5 and TRBJ1-2; D is possibly TRBD1 (6 bases). The CDR3 DNA is TGTGCCAGCAGTTACTCGGGCAGGGGAAACTATGGCTACACCTTC. Translation gives CASSYSGRGNYGYTF.